These 16 T cell receptor beta chains were sequenced from one sample in a study of blood T cell repertoires in COVID-19. Method: immunoSEQ multiplex PCR; TCRdb's copy keeps in-frame clones and lacks some. The sample has about 130,000 clones; over 60% are singletons. Specimen: peripheral blood. Receptor source: a woman aged 70-85 years with acute or convalescent COVID-19.

This clone has just a few counts. The rearrangement joins TRBV4-3 to TRBJ1-1; D is unresolved. V was cut by 3 bases and J by 0 bases, with 5 bases left in between. Germline V CDR1 and CDR2: LGHNA, YSLEER. This CDR3 comprises 13 residues. The CDR3 nucleotides read TGCGCCAGCAGCCAGGCCATGAACACTGAAGCTTTCTTT. This codes for CASSQAMNTEAFF.

This chain uses TRBV5-5 with TRBJ1-2; 7 bases fit TRBD1. With 4 bases clipped from V and 4 bases from J, the junction kept 7 bases outside the gene matches. The germline V gene encodes CDR1 SGHKS and CDR2 YYEKEE (reference sequence). The CDR3 runs 14 residues. Written as DNA, the CDR3 is TGTGCCAGCAGCGCTCAGGGGGTTAGCTATGGCTACACCTTC. Translated: CASSAQGVSYGYTF.

This clone occurred once. CDR3: CASSQIISLAGGWGIGELFF. CDR3 nucleotides: TGTGCCAGCAGCCAAATCATAAGCCTAGCGGGAGGATGGGGGATCGGGGAGCTGTTTTTT. The chain employs TRBV4-2 and TRBJ2-2; 11 positions agree with TRBD2. The junction had 18 bases not matched to a gene; V was cut back by 2 bases and J by 7 bases. The germline gives CDR1 LGHNA, CDR2 YNFKEQ. This CDR3 comprises 20 residues.

V is TRBV19 and J is TRBJ2-5; TRBD1 matches at 8 bases. Germline CDR1 LNHDA, CDR2 SQIVND (reference sequence). This CDR3 region has 14 residues. After removal of 10 bases from V and 7 bases from J, the junction contained 14 bases not matched to a gene. The CDR3 region has the DNA TGTGCCACCCAAAGGACAGGGAATCCCGGGACCCAGTACTTC. Translating it yields CATQRTGNPGTQYF.

The J gene is TRBJ2-1, the V gene TRBV9; 9 nucleotides match TRBD2. From germline, CDR1 is SGDLS and CDR2 YYNGEE. The trim removed 0 bases at V and 8 bases at J, leaving 9 bases unmatched. CDR3 size: 16 residues. The CDR3 coding sequence is TGTGCCAGCAGCGTAGGTCAGAATAGCGGGAGTTATGAGCAGTTCTTC. Translated, it gives CASSVGQNSGSYEQFF.

The chain is built from TRBV21-1 and TRBJ2-4; the table's D call of TRBD2 was not tested on the DNA. TRBV21-1 is recorded as a pseudogene. The CDR3 totals 19 residues. The CDR3 bases are TGTGCCAGCAGCACGAAAAAGGACTCACTAGCGGGGAACAAAAACATTCAGTACTTC. It is translated as CASSTKKDSLAGNKNIQYF.

This chain links TRBV2 with TRBJ1-6; D gene unclear. Germline V gene lookup returns CDR1 SNHLY and CDR2 FYNNEI. The CDR3 contains 15 residues. V shed 4 bases and J shed 4 bases, with 11 bases lying between them. CDR3: CASSVVAVYNSPLHF. The CDR3 nucleotides read TGTGCCAGCAGTGTAGTGGCGGTTTATAATTCACCCCTCCACTTT. The full variable domain, completed using reference TRBV2 and TRBJ1-6, is EPEVTQTPSHQVTQMGQEVILRCVPISNHLYFYWYRQILGQKVEFLVSFYNNEISEKSEIFDDQFSVERPDGSNFTLKIRSTKLEDSAMYFCASSVVAVYNSPLHFGNGTRLTVT.

The gene calls are TRBV6-5 and TRBJ2-7, with TRBD2 matching 8 bases. CDR1 and CDR2 (germline): MNHEY, SVGAGI. This CDR3 spans 16 amino acids. J lost 3 bases, V lost 1 base, and 8 bases had no gene match. CDR3 loop: CASSYWGRGGNYEQYF. For the CDR3, the DNA is TGTGCCAGCAGTTACTGGGGCCGGGGGGGGAACTACGAGCAGTACTTC.

The CDR3 nucleotides are TGTGCCAGCAGTTACAACAGGAACACTGAAGCTTTCTTT. Protein product: CASSYNRNTEAFF. This chain links TRBV6-5 with TRBJ1-1, with D uncertain. V lost 2 bases to trimming and J lost 1 base, with 5 bases between them. The CDR3 is made up of 13 amino acids. Germline V gene data show CDR1 as MNHEY and CDR2 as SVGAGI.

V is TRBV7-2 and J is TRBJ1-2; perhaps TRBD1 as D (6 bases). V gave up 2 bases and J gave up 2 bases, with 12 bases separating them. From germline, CDR1 is SGHTA and CDR2 FQGNSA. The CDR3 runs 15 residues. DNA of the CDR3: TGTGCCAGCAGCTTATGGGACACGGCGAACTATGGCTACACCTTC. Its translation is CASSLWDTANYGYTF.

V is TRBV19 and J is TRBJ2-3, with 8 nucleotides matching TRBD1. Germline V gives CDR1 LNHDA, CDR2 SQIVND (reference sequence). Trimming took 4 bases from V and 2 from J; bases not matched to a gene: 5. CDR3 length: 15 residues. The CDR3 nucleotides read TGTGCCAGTAGTAGAACGACAGGGGACACAGATACGCAGTATTTT. Translated: CASSRTTGDTDTQYF.

In its sample, this clone was seen a few times. This chain uses TRBV25-1 with TRBJ2-5; TRBD2 matches 10 bases. There are 17 residues in the CDR3. V was clipped by 2 bases and J by 1 base; unmatched bases: 7. The germline gives CDR1 MGHDK, CDR2 SYGVNS. CDR3 loop: CASSEPERGGIQETQYF. DNA for the CDR3: TGTGCCAGCAGTGAACCGGAGCGGGGGGGAATCCAAGAGACCCAGTACTTC.

The chain uses TRBV5-6 and TRBJ1-1, with D maybe TRBD1 (6 bases). With 5 bases removed from V and 1 base from J, the gap between germline ends came to 15 bases. The CDR3 has 15 amino acids. The germline gives CDR1 SGHDT, CDR2 YYEEEE. The CDR3 bases are TGTGCCAGCAGGGCGGTCGGACAGTCGAACACTGAAGCTTTCTTT. Translated: CASRAVGQSNTEAFF. The full variable domain, its missing parts supplied by reference TRBV5-6 and TRBJ1-1, is DAGVTQSPTHLIKTRGQQVTLRCSPKSGHDTVSWYQQALGQGPQFIFQYYEEEERQRGNFPDRFSGHQFPNYSSELNVNALLLGDSALYLCASRAVGQSNTEAFFGQGTRLTVV.

The rearrangement uses TRBV18 and TRBJ1-1; no reliable D call. Trimming stripped 2 bases from V and 1 base from J, with 8 bases between. Looked up from germline, CDR1 is KGHSH and CDR2 is LQKENI. This CDR3 comprises 14 residues. The DNA of the CDR3 is TGTGCCAGCTCACCATATGAGGCGAACACTGAAGCTTTCTTT. Its translation is CASSPYEANTEAFF.

This rearrangement joins TRBV11-2 to TRBJ2-7, with 7 bases fitting TRBD2. Trimming removed 5 bases from V and 7 bases from J; junction bases left unmatched: 5. The germline V gene has CDR1 SGHAT and CDR2 FQNNGV. The CDR3 runs to 12 residues. CDR3 nucleotides: TGTGCCAGCAGCACCCTGCGGGGGGAGCAGTACTTC. As protein: CASSTLRGEQYF. The full variable domain, rest sourced from reference TRBV11-2 and TRBJ2-7, is EAGVAQSPRYKIIEKRQSVAFWCNPISGHATLYWYQQILGQGPKLLIQFQNNGVVDDSQLPKDRFSAERLKGVDSTLKIQPAKLEDSAVYLCASSTLRGEQYFGPGTRLTVT.

The V gene is TRBV6-5, the J gene TRBJ2-5; TRBD1 matches 9 bases. CDR3 length: 14 amino acids. Germline assignment: CDR1 MNHEY and CDR2 SVGAGI. Germline trimming cut 0 bases from V and 7 bases from J; bases unmatched to any gene: 3. This chain's CDR3 is CASSYSGQGRTQYF. The CDR3 nucleotides read TGTGCCAGCAGTTACTCAGGACAGGGGAGGACCCAGTACTTC.